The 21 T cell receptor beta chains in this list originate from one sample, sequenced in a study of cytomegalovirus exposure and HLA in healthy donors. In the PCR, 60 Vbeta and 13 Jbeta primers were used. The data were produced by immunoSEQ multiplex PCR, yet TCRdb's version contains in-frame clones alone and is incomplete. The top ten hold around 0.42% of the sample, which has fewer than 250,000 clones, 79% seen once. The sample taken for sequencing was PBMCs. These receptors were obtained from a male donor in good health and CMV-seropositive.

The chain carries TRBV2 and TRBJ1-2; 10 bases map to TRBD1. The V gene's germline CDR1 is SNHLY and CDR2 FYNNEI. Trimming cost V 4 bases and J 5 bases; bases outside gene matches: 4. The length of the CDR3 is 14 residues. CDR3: CASSGQGAWYGYTF. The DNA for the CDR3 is TGTGCCAGCAGTGGACAGGGGGCCTGGTATGGCTACACCTTC.

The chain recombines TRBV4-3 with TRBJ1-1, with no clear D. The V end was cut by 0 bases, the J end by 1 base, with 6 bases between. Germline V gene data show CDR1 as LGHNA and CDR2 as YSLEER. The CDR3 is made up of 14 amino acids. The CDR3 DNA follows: TGCGCCAGCAGCCAAGAAAAGAGGAACACTGAAGCTTTCTTT. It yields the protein CASSQEKRNTEAFF.

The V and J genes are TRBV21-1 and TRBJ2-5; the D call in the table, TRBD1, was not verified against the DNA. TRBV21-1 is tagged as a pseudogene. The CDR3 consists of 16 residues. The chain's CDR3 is CASRQNRGPNQETQYF. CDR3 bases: TGTGCCAGCAGGCAAAACAGGGGCCCCAACCAAGAGACCCAGTACTTC.

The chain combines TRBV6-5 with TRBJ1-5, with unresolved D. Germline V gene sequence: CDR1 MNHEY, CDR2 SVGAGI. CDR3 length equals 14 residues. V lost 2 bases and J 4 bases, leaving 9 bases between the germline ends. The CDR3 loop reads CASSYGNSNQPQHF. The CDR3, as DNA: TGTGCCAGCAGTTACGGAAACAGTAATCAGCCCCAGCATTTT.

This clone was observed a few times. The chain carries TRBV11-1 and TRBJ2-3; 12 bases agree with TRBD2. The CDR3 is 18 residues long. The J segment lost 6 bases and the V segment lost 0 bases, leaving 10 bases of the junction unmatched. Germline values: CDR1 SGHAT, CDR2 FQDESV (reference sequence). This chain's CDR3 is CASSLAQASGGARDTQYF. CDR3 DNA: TGTGCCAGCAGCTTAGCGCAGGCTAGCGGGGGGGCACGTGATACGCAGTATTTT.

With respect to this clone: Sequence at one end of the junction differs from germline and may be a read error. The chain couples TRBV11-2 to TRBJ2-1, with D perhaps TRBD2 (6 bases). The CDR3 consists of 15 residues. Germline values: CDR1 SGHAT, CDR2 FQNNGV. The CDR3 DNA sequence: TGTGCCAGCACCTTAGTGACTAGATGGGTCGATGAGCAGTTCTTC. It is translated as CASTLVTRWVDEQFF.

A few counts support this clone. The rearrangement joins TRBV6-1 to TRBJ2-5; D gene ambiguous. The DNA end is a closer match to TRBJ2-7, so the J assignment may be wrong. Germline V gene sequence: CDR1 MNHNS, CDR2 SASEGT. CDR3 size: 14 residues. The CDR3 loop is CASSFNSLSYEQYF. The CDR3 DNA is TGTGCCAGCAGTTTTAACAGCCTCTCCTACGAGCAGTACTTC.

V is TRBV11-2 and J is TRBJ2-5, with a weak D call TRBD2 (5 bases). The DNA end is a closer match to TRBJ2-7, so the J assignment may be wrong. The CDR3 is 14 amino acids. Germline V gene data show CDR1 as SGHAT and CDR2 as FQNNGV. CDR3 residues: CASSPFAGGYEQYF. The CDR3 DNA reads TGTGCCAGCAGCCCCTTCGCGGGCGGCTACGAGCAGTACTTC.

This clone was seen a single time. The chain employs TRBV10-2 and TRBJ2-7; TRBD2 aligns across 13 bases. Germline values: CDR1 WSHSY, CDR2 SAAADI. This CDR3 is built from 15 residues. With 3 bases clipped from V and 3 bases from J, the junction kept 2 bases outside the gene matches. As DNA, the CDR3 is TGCGCCAGCAGTGAAAGGACTAGCGGGAGCTACGAGCAGTACTTC. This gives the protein CASSERTSGSYEQYF.

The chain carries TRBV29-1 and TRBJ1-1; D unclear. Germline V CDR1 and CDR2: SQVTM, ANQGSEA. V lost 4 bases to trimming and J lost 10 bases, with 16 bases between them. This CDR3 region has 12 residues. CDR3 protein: CSVGEGGYVAFF. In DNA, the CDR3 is TGCAGCGTTGGCGAAGGAGGATACGTAGCTTTCTTT.

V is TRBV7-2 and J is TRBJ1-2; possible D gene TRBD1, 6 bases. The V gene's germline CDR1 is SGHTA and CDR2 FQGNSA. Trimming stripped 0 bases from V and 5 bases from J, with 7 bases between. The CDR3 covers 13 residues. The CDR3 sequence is CASSLAQGYGYTF. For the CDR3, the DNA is TGTGCCAGCAGCTTAGCCCAGGGGTATGGCTACACCTTC.

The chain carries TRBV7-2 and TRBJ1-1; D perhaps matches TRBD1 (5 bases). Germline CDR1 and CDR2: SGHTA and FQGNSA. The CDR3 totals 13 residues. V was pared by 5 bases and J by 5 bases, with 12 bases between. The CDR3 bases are TGTGCCAGCAGCAAAGGGGCGGGAACTGAAGCTTTCTTT. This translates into CASSKGAGTEAFF.

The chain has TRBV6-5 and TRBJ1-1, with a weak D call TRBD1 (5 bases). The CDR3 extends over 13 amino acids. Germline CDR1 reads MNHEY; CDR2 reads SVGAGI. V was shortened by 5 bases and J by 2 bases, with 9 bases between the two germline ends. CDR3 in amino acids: CASSRGLNTEAFF. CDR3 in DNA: TGTGCCAGCAGTAGGGGACTTAACACTGAAGCTTTCTTT.

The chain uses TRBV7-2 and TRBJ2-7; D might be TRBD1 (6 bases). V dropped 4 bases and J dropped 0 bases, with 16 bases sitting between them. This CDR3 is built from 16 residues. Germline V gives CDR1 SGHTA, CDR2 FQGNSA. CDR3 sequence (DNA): TGTGCCAGCAGCTCCCAGGGACACTCGAGCTCCTACGAGCAGTACTTC. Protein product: CASSSQGHSSSYEQYF.

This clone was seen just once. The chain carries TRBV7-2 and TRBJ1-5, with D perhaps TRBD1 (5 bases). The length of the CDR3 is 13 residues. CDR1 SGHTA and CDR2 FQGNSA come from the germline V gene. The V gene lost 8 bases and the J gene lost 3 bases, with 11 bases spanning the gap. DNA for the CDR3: TGTGCCAGCCGGGCGGGGCTCAATCAGCCCCAGCATTTT. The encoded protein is CASRAGLNQPQHF.

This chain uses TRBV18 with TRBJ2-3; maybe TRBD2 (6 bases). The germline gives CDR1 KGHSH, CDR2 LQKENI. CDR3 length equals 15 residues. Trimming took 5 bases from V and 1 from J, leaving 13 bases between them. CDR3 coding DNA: TGTGCCAGCTCAACCGGGACTCTCCGCACAGATACGCAGTATTTT. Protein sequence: CASSTGTLRTDTQYF. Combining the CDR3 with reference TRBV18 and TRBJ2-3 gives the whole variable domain NAGVMQNPRHLVRRRGQEARLRCSPMKGHSHVYWYRQLPEEGLKFMVYLQKENIIDESGMPKERFSAEFPKEGPSILRIQQVVRGDSAAYFCASSTGTLRTDTQYFGPGTRLTVL.

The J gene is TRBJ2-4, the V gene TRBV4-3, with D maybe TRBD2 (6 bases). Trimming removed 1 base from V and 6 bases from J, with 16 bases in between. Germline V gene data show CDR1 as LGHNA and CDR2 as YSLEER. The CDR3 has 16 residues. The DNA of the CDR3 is TGCGCCAGCAGCCAAGTATCTGGAGGGCTCGGAAACATTCAGTACTTC. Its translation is CASSQVSGGLGNIQYF.

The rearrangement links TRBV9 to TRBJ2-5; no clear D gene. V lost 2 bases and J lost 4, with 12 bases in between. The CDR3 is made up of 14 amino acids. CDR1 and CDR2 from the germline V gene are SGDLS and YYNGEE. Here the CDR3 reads CASSVSPGGETQYF. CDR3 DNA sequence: TGTGCCAGCAGCGTTTCGCCCGGTGGAGAGACCCAGTACTTC.

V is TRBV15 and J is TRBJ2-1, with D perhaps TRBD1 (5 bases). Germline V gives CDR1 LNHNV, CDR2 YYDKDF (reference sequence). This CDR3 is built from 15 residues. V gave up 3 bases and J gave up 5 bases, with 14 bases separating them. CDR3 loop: CATSRTPDSDNEQFF. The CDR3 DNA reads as TGTGCCACCAGCAGGACTCCAGACAGCGACAATGAGCAGTTCTTC. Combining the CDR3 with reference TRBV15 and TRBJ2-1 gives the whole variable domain DAMVIQNPRYQVTQFGKPVTLSCSQTLNHNVMYWYQQKSSQAPKLLFHYYDKDFNNEADTPDNFQSRRPNTSFCFLDIRSPGLGDTAMYLCATSRTPDSDNEQFFGPGTRLTVL.

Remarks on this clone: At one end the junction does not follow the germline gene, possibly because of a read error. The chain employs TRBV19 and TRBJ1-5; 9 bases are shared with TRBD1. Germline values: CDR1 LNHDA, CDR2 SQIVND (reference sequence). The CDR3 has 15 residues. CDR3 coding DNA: TGTGCCAGCCAAGACGGGACAGGGAGGTTTCAGCCCCGGCATTTT. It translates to CASQDGTGRFQPRHF. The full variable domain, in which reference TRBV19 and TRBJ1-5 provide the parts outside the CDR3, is DGGITQSPKYLFRKEGQNVTLSCEQNLNHDAMYWYRQDPGQGLRLIYYSQIVNDFQKGDIAEGYSVSREKKESFPLTVTSAQKNPTAFYLCASQDGTGRFQPRHFGDGTRLSIL.

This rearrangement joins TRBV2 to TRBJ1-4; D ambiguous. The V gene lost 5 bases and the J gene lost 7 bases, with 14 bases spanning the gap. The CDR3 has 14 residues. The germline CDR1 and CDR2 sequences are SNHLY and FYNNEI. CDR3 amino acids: CASSLPVPGEKLFF. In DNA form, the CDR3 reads TGTGCCAGCAGTCTTCCGGTCCCGGGTGAAAAACTGTTTTTT.